This T cell receptor beta chain was observed in a study of T cell responses to AZD1222 COVID-19 vaccine. CDR1 SGHAT and CDR2 FQDESV come from the germline V gene (reference sequence). This CDR3 region has 15 residues. The V and J ends lost 6 bases and 4 bases, in that order; junction bases with no gene match: 11. Comment on this clone: Its antigen is unknown.

Study-level results: Baseline seropositivity characterized only a handful of AZD1222 recipients. Among spike-specific TCRs, nearly half reportedly target unmutated variant regions.

Only in-frame clones appear in the TCRdb table, and some are missing; sequencing was by immunoSEQ multiplex PCR. Here the sample spans approximately 110,000 clones, around 90% being singletons. The chain is built from TRBV11-1 and TRBJ2-5; 7 nucleotides agree with TRBD1. Source: peripheral blood, taken on day 0 of AZD1222 vaccination. This receptor was taken from an adult in good health. The CDR3 reads CASSFGRGGRETQYF. CDR3 bases: TGTGCCAGCAGTTTTGGTAGAGGGGGCAGAGAGACCCAGTACTTC.